These T cell receptor beta chains were read from a single sample in a study of blood T cells in healthy people across ages. Via MiXCR, TCRdb re-called the 5' RACE reads, giving one row per CDR3 protein. Seen here are around 1.5 million distinct CDR3 sequences, around two fifths observed once, and the top ten hold roughly 8.2%. The sequenced sample was blood. The receptors were gathered from a woman younger than 35 in good health. CDR3s include the opening cysteine and the closing phenylalanine or tryptophan. A D gene is named only where the DNA matches it firmly. Clone size is not always given. Where it is, it says once, few, many or a class for expanded clones.

12,-,-,TRBJ2-7,TRBV2,TGTGCCAGCAGTGATTCTGGGGTCGAGCAGTACTTC,CASSDSGVEQYF
16,-,few,TRBJ2-1,TRBV9,TGTGCCAGCAGCGTAGCGGCTAGTCCCGTCGACAATGAGCAGTTCTTC,CASSVAASPVDNEQFF
15,-,-,TRBJ1-6,TRBV11-2,TGTGCCAGCAGCTTAGAAGGAGGGCCCACTTCACCCCTCCACTTT,CASSLEGGPTSPLHF
16,TRBD1,few,TRBJ2-7,TRBV7-2,TGTGCCAGCAGCTTAAGGGGGACAGGGGGTGTAAGCGAGCAGTACTTC,CASSLRGTGGVSEQYF
16,TRBD1,-,TRBJ2-1,TRBV4-1,TGCGCCAGCAGCCAAGACAAGGACAGGGCCTACAATGAGCAGTTCTTC,CASSQDKDRAYNEQFF
11,-,-,TRBJ1-2,TRBV20-1,TGCAGTGCTAGGGCCCAGGGTTCCTCCACCTTC,CSARAQGSSTF
16,TRBD2,-,TRBJ2-3,TRBV7-2,TGTGCCAGCAGCTTACAGGGGATTAGCGGGGGCTCGGCGCAGTATTTT,CASSLQGISGGSAQYF
13,-,-,TRBJ2-5,TRBV5-1,TGCGCCAGCACCTGGGGGTTAGGGGAGACCCAGTACTTC,CASTWGLGETQYF
12,-,-,TRBJ2-3,TRBV24-1,TGTGCCACTGGGGGCTCTGGCGATACGCAGTATTTT,CATGGSGDTQYF
15,TRBD2,few,TRBJ2-3,TRBV7-3,TGTGCCAGCAGCTATCTAGCGGAAAGCACAGATACGCAGTATTTT,CASSYLAESTDTQYF
14,-,few,TRBJ2-7,TRBV4-1,TGCGCCAGCAGCCAAGCTGAGGGCCACTACGAGCAGTACTTC,CASSQAEGHYEQYF
15,TRBD2,-,TRBJ2-1,TRBV20-1,TGCAGTGCTGGATCCGGGACTAGCGGGAGTGGTGAGCAGTTCTTC,CSAGSGTSGSGEQFF
13,TRBD2,-,TRBJ2-1,TRBV20-1,TGCAGTGCGCCTACCGGGACTACCAATGAGCAGTTCTTC,CSAPTGTTNEQFF
14,TRBD1,-,TRBJ1-2,TRBV29-1,TGCAGCGTTGCAGGGGGCGCGGTCAACTATGGCTACACCTTC,CSVAGGAVNYGYTF
15,-,few,TRBJ1-1,TRBV20-1,TGCAGTGCTAGAGGTGGCTTCACTGGGGACACTGAAGCTTTCTTT,CSARGGFTGDTEAFF
15,-,-,TRBJ1-2,TRBV6-1,TGTGCCAGCAGTACAGGCGGGGGAGCGAACTATGGCTACACCTTC,CASSTGGGANYGYTF
14,-,-,TRBJ2-1,TRBV6-1,TGTGCCAGCACCAAAACAGGGTTGGAAAATGAGCAGTTCTTC,CASTKTGLENEQFF
15,TRBD2,-,TRBJ2-1,TRBV12-3/TRBV12-4,TGTGCCAGCGGCCCTCTTAGGGGCGGGGGCAATGAGCAGTTCTTC,CASGPLRGGGNEQFF
16,TRBD1,-,TRBJ2-7,TRBV10-3,TGTGTCATCAGTTCTGGCGGGACAGGGAATCCCTACGAGCAGTACTTC,CVISSGGTGNPYEQYF
13,TRBD1,-,TRBJ2-7,TRBV12-3/TRBV12-4,TGTGCCAGCAGTACCGACAGGGGGAACGAGCAGTACTTC,CASSTDRGNEQYF
16,TRBD2,few,TRBJ2-3,TRBV27,TGTGCCAGCAGTTTCGCGGGACTAGCGGGAGGCGATACGCAGTATTTT,CASSFAGLAGGDTQYF
16,TRBD2,few,TRBJ2-1,TRBV5-1,TGCGCCAGCAGCTTGGCCGGAGCGGGGGTCGATATTGAGCAGTTCTTC,CASSLAGAGVDIEQFF
15,-,-,TRBJ1-6,TRBV20-1,TGCAGTGCTAGCACCACTCAGTCTAATAATTCACCCCCCCACTTT,CSASTTQSNNSPPHF
12,-,-,TRBJ1-1,TRBV29-1,TGCAGCGGGGCGGGGGGGGGAACTGAAGCTTTCTTT,CSGAGGGTEAFF
11,-,-,TRBJ2-7,TRBV20-1,TGCAGTGCCACCCGAGGACCCGAGCAGTACTTC,CSATRGPEQYF
15,-,-,TRBJ1-6,TRBV9,TGTGCCAACAGCGTAGGTCCGGGTCTTAATTCACCCCTCCACTTT,CANSVGPGLNSPLHF
12,-,-,TRBJ1-5,TRBV2,TGTGCCAGCAAGCGAAGCAATCAGCCCCAGCATTTT,CASKRSNQPQHF
15,-,few,TRBJ1-1,TRBV20-1,TGCAGTGCTAGAGAAGGTACAGGGTTCGGTACTGAAGCTTTCTTT,CSAREGTGFGTEAFF
14,-,-,TRBJ1-4,TRBV20-1,TGCAGTGCTAGAGATCATCGGTTAAGTGAAAAACTGTTTTTT,CSARDHRLSEKLFF
16,-,-,TRBJ2-6,TRBV12-3/TRBV12-4,TGTGCCAGCAGTTTCTGGGGGTGGTCTGGGGCCAACGTCCTGACTTTC,CASSFWGWSGANVLTF
13,-,-,TRBJ1-2,TRBV20-1,TGCAGTGCCTTCTTGGGGGGGCGGGATGGCTACACCTTC,CSAFLGGRDGYTF
14,-,-,TRBJ1-1,TRBV12-3/TRBV12-4,TGTACCAGCAGCCGGGACCAAAAGAACACTGAAGCTTTCTTT,CTSSRDQKNTEAFF
15,-,-,TRBJ2-1,TRBV15,TGTGCCACCAGCAGAGAGAGGGTTTCCTACAATGAGCAGTTCTTC,CATSRERVSYNEQFF
11,-,many,TRBJ2-5,TRBV10-3,TGTGCCATCAGTAGGGGGGAGACCCAGTACTTC,CAISRGETQYF
15,-,few,TRBJ1-5,TRBV10-3,TGTGCCATCAGTGAGTCAATCGGAACGAATCAGCCCCAGCATTTT,CAISESIGTNQPQHF
13,TRBD2,few,TRBJ2-5,TRBV9,TGTGCCAGCAACCGGGGGGGGCAAGAGACCCAGTACTTC,CASNRGGQETQYF
13,-,few,TRBJ1-6,TRBV5-6,TGTGCCAGCAGCTCCCAGACAGGTTCACCCCTCCACTTT,CASSSQTGSPLHF
14,TRBD1,-,TRBJ2-7,TRBV7-9,TGTGCCAGCAACAAAGGACAGGGTAGAGACGAGCAGTACTTC,CASNKGQGRDEQYF
11,-,-,TRBJ2-3,TRBV27,TGTGCCAGGGCCCCTAGCTATCCGCAGTATTTT,CARAPSYPQYF
16,TRBD2,few,TRBJ2-3,TRBV4-1,TGCGCCAGCAGCCAAGATGGGCGGGGGTACACAGATACGCAGTATTTT,CASSQDGRGYTDTQYF
13,-,-,TRBJ2-2,TRBV5-1,TGCGCCAGCAGCGCCGTTGGGACCGGGGAGCTGTTTTTT,CASSAVGTGELFF
13,TRBD2,-,TRBJ2-7,TRBV6-5,TGTGCCAGCCGCGGGGGGAGGGGTAACGAGCAGTACTTC,CASRGGRGNEQYF
17,TRBD2,-,TRBJ2-3,TRBV20-1,TGCAGGGTGGGGAGGGCGATAGCGGGGGGCAGCACAGATACGCAGTATTTT,CRVGRAIAGGSTDTQYF
16,TRBD2,-,TRBJ2-7,TRBV7-6,TGTGCCAGCAACATCGCCCGGGGGGGCGTTACCTACGAGCAGTACTTC,CASNIARGGVTYEQYF
12,-,few,TRBJ2-3,TRBV7-2,TGTGCCAGCAGCTTATCCCGCCCTACGCAGTATTTT,CASSLSRPTQYF
16,TRBD2,few,TRBJ2-3,TRBV7-7,TGTGCTAGCAGCTTACTAGCGGGGGCTGACACAGATACGCAGTATTTT,CASSLLAGADTDTQYF